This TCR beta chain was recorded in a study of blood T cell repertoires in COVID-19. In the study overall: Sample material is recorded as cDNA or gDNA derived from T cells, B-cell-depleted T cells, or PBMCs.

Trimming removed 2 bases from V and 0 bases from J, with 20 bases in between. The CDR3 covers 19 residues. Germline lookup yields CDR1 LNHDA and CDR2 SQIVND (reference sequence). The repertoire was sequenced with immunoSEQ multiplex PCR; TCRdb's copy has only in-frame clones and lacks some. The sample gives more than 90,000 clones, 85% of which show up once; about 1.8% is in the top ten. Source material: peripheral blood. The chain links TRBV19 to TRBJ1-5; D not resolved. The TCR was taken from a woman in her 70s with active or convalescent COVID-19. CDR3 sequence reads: CASSIRPGSGRNSNQPQHF. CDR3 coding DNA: TGTGCCAGTAGTATACGACCAGGATCCGGTCGAAATAGCAATCAGCCCCAGCATTTT.